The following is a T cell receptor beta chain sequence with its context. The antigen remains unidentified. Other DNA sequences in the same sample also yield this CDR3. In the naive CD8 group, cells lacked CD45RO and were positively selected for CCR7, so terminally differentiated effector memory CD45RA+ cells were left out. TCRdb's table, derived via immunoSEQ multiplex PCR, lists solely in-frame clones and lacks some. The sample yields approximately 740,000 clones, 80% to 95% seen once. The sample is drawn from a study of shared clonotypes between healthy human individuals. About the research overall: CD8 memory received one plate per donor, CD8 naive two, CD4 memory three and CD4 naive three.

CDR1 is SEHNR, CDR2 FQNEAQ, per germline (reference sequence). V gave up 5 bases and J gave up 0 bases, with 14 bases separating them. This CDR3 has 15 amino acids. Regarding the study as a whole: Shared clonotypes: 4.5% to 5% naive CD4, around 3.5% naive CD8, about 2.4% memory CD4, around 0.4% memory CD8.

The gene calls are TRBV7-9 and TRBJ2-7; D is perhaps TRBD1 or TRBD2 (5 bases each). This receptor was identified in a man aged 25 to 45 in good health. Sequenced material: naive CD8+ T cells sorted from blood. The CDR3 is CASSPRGGSSYEQYF. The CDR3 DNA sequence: TGTGCCAGCAGCCCCCGTGGGGGAAGCTCCTACGAGCAGTACTTC. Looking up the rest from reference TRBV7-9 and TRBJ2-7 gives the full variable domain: DTGVSQNPRHKITKRGQNVTFRCDPISEHNRLYWYRQTLGQGPEFLTYFQNEAQLEKSRLLSDRFSAERPKGSFSTLEIQRTEQGDSAMYLCASSPRGGSSYEQYFGPGTRLTVT.